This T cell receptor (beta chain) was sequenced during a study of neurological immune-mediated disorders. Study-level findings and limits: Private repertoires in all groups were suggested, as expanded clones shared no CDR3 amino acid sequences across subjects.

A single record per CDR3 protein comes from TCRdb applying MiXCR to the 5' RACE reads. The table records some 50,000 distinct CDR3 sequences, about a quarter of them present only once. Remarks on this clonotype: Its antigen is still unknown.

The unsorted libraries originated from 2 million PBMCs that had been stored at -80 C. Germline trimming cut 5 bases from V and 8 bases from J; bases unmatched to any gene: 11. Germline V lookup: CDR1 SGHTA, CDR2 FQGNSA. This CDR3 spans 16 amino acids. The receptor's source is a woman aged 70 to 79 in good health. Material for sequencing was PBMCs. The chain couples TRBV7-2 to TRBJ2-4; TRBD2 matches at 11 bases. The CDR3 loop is CASSLRIAGGPDIQYF. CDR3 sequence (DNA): TGTGCCAGCAGCCTCCGGATAGCGGGAGGGCCAGACATTCAGTACTTC.